One and the same sample provided the 15 T cell receptor beta chains below, sequenced in a study of CD8 T cells in ankylosing spondylitis. TCRdb redid the calling of the 5' RACE reads with MiXCR, one entry per CDR3 protein. Of 200,000 to 300,000 distinct CDR3 sequences listed, around 9.1% are singletons. Sequenced material: blood, either unsorted or a sorted T cell fraction (not recorded which). These receptors originate from a male donor with ankylosing spondylitis or in good health (not recorded which).

This clonotype was seen at least ten times. The rearrangement uses TRBV5-1 and TRBJ2-1; D is unresolved. The germline V gene has CDR1 SGHRS and CDR2 YFSETQ. Trimming cost V 3 bases and J 7 bases, with 11 bases left between them. This CDR3 comprises 13 residues. The CDR3 region is CASSWTPANEQFF. The DNA of the CDR3 is TGCGCCAGCAGCTGGACGCCAGCAAATGAGCAGTTCTTC.

This clonotype was detected only a few times. The V and J genes are TRBV6-2 or TRBV6-3 and TRBJ2-3, with 8 bases matching TRBD2. Germline V gene sequence: CDR1 MNHEY, CDR2 SVGEGT. Trimming removed 3 bases from V and 1 base from J; junction bases left unmatched: 18. This CDR3 has 20 residues. The DNA for the CDR3 is TGTGCCAGCAGTTATGTCTCCCCCTTGGTAGCGGGGCGCCGCACAGATACGCAGTATTTT. Amino acid sequence: CASSYVSPLVAGRRTDTQYF.

The table lists this clonotype with a few counts. V gene TRBV30 combines with J gene TRBJ2-1; D uncertain. The CDR3 is 13 amino acids. CDR1 is GTSNPN, CDR2 SVGIG, per germline (reference sequence). Trimming left V 0 bases short and J 4 bases short, with 7 bases between. CDR3 sequence: CAWSVRAYNEQFF. The CDR3 bases are TGTGCCTGGAGTGTTAGGGCTTACAATGAGCAGTTCTTC.

This clonotype was seen repeatedly, ten times or more. The CDR3 sequence: CASSLMTSRDTEAFF. CDR3 DNA: TGTGCCAGCAGCTTAATGACCTCAAGGGACACTGAAGCTTTCTTT. This rearrangement joins TRBV7-2 to TRBJ1-1; D is uncertain. The germline V gene encodes CDR1 SGHTA and CDR2 FQGNSA. The CDR3 spans 15 residues. V was trimmed by 2 bases and J by 3 bases, leaving 13 bases between them.

This clonotype was counted many times. This sequence joins TRBV30 and TRBJ2-7, with D possibly matching TRBD1 (6 bases). The CDR3 extends over 16 amino acids. Germline-derived CDR1 and CDR2 are GTSNPN and SVGIG (reference sequence). The V end lost 0 bases, the J end lost 2 bases, and 17 bases lay between the germline ends. In nucleotides, the CDR3 is TGTGCCTGGAGTGTACTTCAAGGGACATATACCTACGAGCAGTACTTC. Its protein is CAWSVLQGTYTYEQYF.

This clonotype came up once. A read error may be the cause here, since a much bigger clone is one base away. CDR3 bases: TGTGCCTCCTCGGCAGGGGGCTCGAGCTCCTGCGAGCAGTACTTC. It is translated as CASSAGGSSSCEQYF. The chain employs TRBV9 and TRBJ2-7; 8 nucleotides match TRBD1. Germline V gives CDR1 SGDLS, CDR2 YYNGEE. The CDR3 spans 15 residues.

This clonotype was seen ten or more times. The chain uses TRBV7-2 and TRBJ1-6, with D possibly TRBD1 on 5 matching bases. From germline, CDR1 is SGHTA and CDR2 FQGNSA. The CDR3 runs to 12 residues. The V gene lost 4 bases and the J gene lost 9 bases, with 7 bases spanning the gap. The CDR3 protein is CASSYQGSPLHF. The CDR3 nucleotides read TGTGCCAGCAGCTACCAGGGTTCACCCCTCCACTTT.

V gene TRBV6-1 combines with J gene TRBJ2-6, with a weak D call TRBD1 (5 bases). Per germline, CDR1 MNHNS and CDR2 SASEGT. The CDR3 consists of 14 residues. V was shortened by 7 bases and J by 4 bases, with 11 bases between the two germline ends. DNA for the CDR3: TGTGCCAGCACCCAGGGCTCCGGGGCCAACGTCCTGACTTTC. Translated, it gives CASTQGSGANVLTF.

This clonotype was recorded many times. This chain joins TRBV20-1 and TRBJ1-2, with TRBD1 matching 7 bases. Germline loops: CDR1 DFQATT, CDR2 SNEGSKA (reference sequence). V gave up 0 bases and J gave up 1 base; unmatched junction bases: 5. This CDR3 is 15 amino acids long. The chain's CDR3 is CSARDRRGLNYGYTF. CDR3 coding DNA: TGCAGTGCTAGAGACAGGAGGGGGCTTAACTATGGCTACACCTTC.

This clonotype was counted ten times or more. This sequence joins TRBV29-1 and TRBJ1-1; D gene uncertain. CDR1 SQVTM and CDR2 ANQGSEA come from the germline V gene. V lost 0 bases and J 1 base, leaving 9 bases between the germline ends. The length of the CDR3 is 14 residues. The CDR3: CSVEEGLANTEAFF. CDR3 bases: TGCAGCGTTGAAGAAGGGTTAGCGAACACTGAAGCTTTCTTT.

This clonotype was found many times. This CDR3 is CSARDLLAGEVNEQFF. The CDR3 DNA is TGCAGTGCTAGAGATCTCCTAGCGGGAGAGGTCAATGAGCAGTTCTTC. The J gene is TRBJ2-1, the V gene TRBV20-1; 10 nucleotides agree with TRBD2. Germline CDR1 and CDR2: DFQATT and SNEGSKA (reference sequence). V lost 0 bases, J lost 6 bases, and 8 bases stayed unmatched. This CDR3 has 16 amino acids.

This clonotype was seen many times. The chain joins TRBV5-4 to TRBJ2-1; D tentatively fits TRBD1 or TRBD2 (5 bases each). The germline gives CDR1 SGHNT, CDR2 YYREEE (reference sequence). The CDR3 contains 17 residues. V lost 5 bases and J lost 1, with 19 bases in between. The CDR3 protein is CASSGRGDEGSYNEQFF. The CDR3, as DNA: TGTGCCAGCAGTGGTAGAGGGGACGAGGGGTCCTACAATGAGCAGTTCTTC.

This clonotype was seen ten or more times. V usage is TRBV7-3 and J usage is TRBJ2-3; no definite D call. This CDR3 comprises 11 residues. The germline V gene encodes CDR1 SGHTA and CDR2 FQGTGA. V lost 7 bases and J 6 bases, leaving 8 bases between the germline ends. As DNA, the CDR3 is TGTGCCAGCATCCCCCGCGATACGCAGTATTTT. This codes for CASIPRDTQYF. Full variable domain (remainder filled in from reference TRBV7-3 and TRBJ2-3): GAGVSQTPSNKVTEKGKYVELRCDPISGHTALYWYRQSLGQGPEFLIYFQGTGAADDSGLPNDRFFAVRPEGSVSTLKIQRTERGDSAVYLCASIPRDTQYFGPGTRLTVL.

This clonotype occurred many times. The genes are TRBV20-1 and TRBJ1-1, with D tentatively TRBD1 (5 bases). There are 14 residues in the CDR3. In germline, CDR1 is DFQATT, CDR2 SNEGSKA (reference sequence). V was cut by 3 bases and J by 1 base, with 12 bases left in between. CDR3 sequence: CSARVGAGNTEAFF. The DNA of the CDR3 is TGCAGTGCTAGGGTAGGGGCCGGGAACACTGAAGCTTTCTTT.

Ten or more counts support this clonotype. The chain uses TRBV12-3 or TRBV12-4 and TRBJ2-1, with D perhaps assigned TRBD1 or TRBD2 (5 bases each). The CDR3 has 15 residues. The V and J ends lost 5 bases and 8 bases respectively, with 19 bases between them. The DNA of the CDR3 is TGTGCCAGCAGTCCCCGGGACCGCCCCGGGGATGAGCAGTTCTTC. Protein: CASSPRDRPGDEQFF.